The 5 T cell receptor beta chains below all came from one sample that was sequenced in a study of OX40 agonist ivuxolimab in advanced cancers. The table came from immunoSEQ multiplex PCR; TCRdb's copy has only in-frame clones and leaves some out. The sample records about 68,000 clones, more than 75% being singletons. The starting material was CD4+ or CD8+ T cells sorted from blood, obtained in a trial of the OX40 agonist ivuxolimab. The receptor set was obtained from an adult with an advanced solid tumor such as melanoma, head and neck, liver or kidney cancer.

The J gene is TRBJ1-4, the V gene TRBV19; D remains unclear. CDR3 length: 15 residues. With 1 base removed from V and 6 bases from J, the gap between germline ends came to 12 bases. Germline lookup yields CDR1 LNHDA and CDR2 SQIVND (reference sequence). The CDR3 DNA follows: TGTGCCAGTAGTATAGGAAGCTTACCGGATGAAAAACTGTTTTTT. This sequence encodes CASSIGSLPDEKLFF.

The chain is built from TRBV18 and TRBJ1-1; D not resolved. This CDR3 region has 16 residues. Germline CDR1 and CDR2: KGHSH and LQKENI. Trimming took off 1 base at V and 0 bases at J, with 12 bases between the two ends. The CDR3 DNA reads as TGTGCCAGCTCACCACAACTGGCGGGAATGAACACTGAAGCTTTCTTT. Translated, it gives CASSPQLAGMNTEAFF.

This chain connects TRBV19 to TRBJ2-1; TRBD1 agrees at 8 bases. J lost 3 bases, V lost 5 bases, and 6 bases had no gene match. The CDR3 is 15 amino acids. Germline V CDR1 and CDR2: LNHDA, SQIVND (reference sequence). CDR3 in amino acids: CASSLGTGFYNEQFF. The CDR3 nucleotides read TGTGCCAGTAGTTTGGGGACAGGATTCTACAATGAGCAGTTCTTC.

This chain links TRBV5-6 with TRBJ1-2, with D possibly TRBD1 on 6 matching bases. The CDR3 runs to 16 residues. V lost 2 bases, J lost 3 bases, and 17 bases lay in between. Germline assignment: CDR1 SGHDT and CDR2 YYEEEE. CDR3 bases: TGTGCCAGCAGCTTAACCCTACAGGGTCCGGACTATGGCTACACCTTC. Amino acid sequence: CASSLTLQGPDYGYTF.

The chain is built from TRBV5-5 and TRBJ2-3; no definite D call. The CDR3 is 14 amino acids. V was shortened by 2 bases and J by 4 bases, with 11 bases between the two germline ends. The germline gives CDR1 SGHKS, CDR2 YYEKEE (reference sequence). In DNA form, the CDR3 reads TGTGCCAGCAGCTTTGGACCGCTCCCAGATACGCAGTATTTT. Translating gives CASSFGPLPDTQYF.